Listed below are T cell receptor beta chains from one sample, sequenced in a study of CD8+ T cells in alopecia areata. The assay was immunoSEQ multiplex PCR, and TCRdb's table has in-frame clones only and misses some. This table holds more than 95,000 clones, about 60% found once. Specimen: CD4+ T cells sorted from blood. The receptor source for this set is a human donor in good health. Both conserved end residues are trimmed from each CDR3. A clone size is listed for some rows: how often the clone was seen (once, few, many), or a class if it is expanded.

size,V,J,CDR3
-,TRBV6-5,TRBJ1-5,ASSYYRRESNQPQH
-,TRBV5-6,TRBJ1-2,ASSLTGTGGSNYGYT
once,TRBV6-5,TRBJ2-7,ASRTGTSAYEQY
-,TRBV30,TRBJ2-1,AGGEGNNEQF
-,TRBV7-2,TRBJ1-5,ASSLSGQGWEPQH
once,TRBV5-6,TRBJ2-3,ASSLLTDTQY
-,TRBV28,TRBJ2-6,ASTLNSGANVLT
once,TRBV29-1,TRBJ2-7,SVVRESEQY
-,TRBV27,TRBJ2-1,ASSSPSGGRNEQF
few,TRBV2,TRBJ1-1,ASTLDANTEAF
-,TRBV9,TRBJ1-1,ASSASMGQGSTEAF
-,TRBV10-1,TRBJ2-3,ASSTGGGGTDTQY
-,TRBV30,TRBJ1-1,AWSMLSMNTEAF
-,TRBV30,TRBJ1-6,AWRTGSYNSPLH
-,TRBV2,TRBJ1-2,ASSEAWSGYSGYT
-,TRBV10-3,TRBJ1-1,AISPGTENTEAF
-,TRBV11-2,TRBJ2-5,ASSLQGFREETQY
-,TRBV19,TRBJ2-5,ASNLRGNQVQY
-,TRBV7-2,TRBJ2-2,ASSLIAGGANTGELF
-,TRBV30,TRBJ2-3,AWSVRNGLDTQY
many,TRBV7-2,TRBJ1-2,AGTLGGAHGYT
-,TRBV23-1,TRBJ2-5,ASSQSMRSQETQY
-,TRBV12-5,TRBJ2-7,ASGLGTGTKYEQY
-,TRBV29-1,TRBJ1-5,SVEQGVGQPQH
-,TRBV30,TRBJ1-3,AWSRTGVGNTIY
few,TRBV29-1,TRBJ1-1,SVDQGQGNSEAF
few,TRBV5-1,TRBJ2-5,ASSLQEGTQY
-,TRBV7-9,TRBJ2-3,ASSLERLVTQY
-,TRBV9,TRBJ1-6,ASSANSGPYNSPLH
-,TRBV6-1,TRBJ1-5,ASTPGGQNHQPQH
few,TRBV6-5,TRBJ2-5,ATGDLGQETQY
-,TRBV4-1,TRBJ1-3,ASSQEAGPGNTIY
few,TRBV11-2,TRBJ2-3,ASNSNTDTQY
-,TRBV29-1,TRBJ1-6,SVQYPTGTNSPLH
-,TRBV29-1,TRBJ2-5,SVGQGAETQY
-,TRBV14,TRBJ2-2,ASSQPVSGTNTGELF
-,TRBV25-1,TRBJ2-1,ASSRGRTSASDEQF
-,TRBV20-1,TRBJ1-2,SARGTYGYT
few,TRBV5-1,TRBJ2-5,ASSLGGRGGQETQY
few,TRBV13,TRBJ1-1,ASRDSWMNTEAF
-,TRBV2,TRBJ1-1,ARRTANTEAF
once,TRBV7-2,TRBJ1-5,ASSLKGDQPQH
few,TRBV2,TRBJ1-2,ASGTGYGYT
-,TRBV2,TRBJ1-2,ASSYHREGYT
-,TRBV7-2,TRBJ2-1,ASSSRRGWEQF
-,TRBV30,TRBJ1-6,AWSYNSPLH
few,TRBV2,TRBJ1-5,ASRTLLNQPQH
-,TRBV14,TRBJ2-1,ASSPGLQYEQF
-,TRBV5-6,TRBJ2-7,ASSPGQGADEQY
-,TRBV9,TRBJ2-3,ASSVRGATDTQY
-,TRBV27,TRBJ1-3,ASSPSGPRAGNTIY
-,TRBV5-1,TRBJ2-3,ASTLYPAADTQY
few,TRBV19,TRBJ1-2,ASSIRDYGYT
-,TRBV23-1,TRBJ2-4,ASSPAMGGARY
-,TRBV15,TRBJ1-5,ATSRVGQGNQPQH
-,TRBV13,TRBJ2-4,ASSSSQDWVKNIQY
-,TRBV18,TRBJ1-1,ASSRNLNTEAF